The clone carrying this TCR beta chain was seen repeatedly, ten times or more. No antigen is known for it. The time point denotes: newly diagnosed GD, antithyroid drugs for less than 3 months. The authors made the TCR library using RNA they extracted from PBMCs. Arm-PCR of CDR3 regions with iRepertoire HTBI primers generated TCR beta libraries. Each CDR3 protein is one row after TCRdb ran MiXCR on the multiplex PCR reads. The sample carries 400,000 to 500,000 distinct CDR3 sequences, 16% recorded once. The sample belongs to a study of regulatory T cells in long-lasting Graves disease. Findings and limits, study-wide: Sharing of public clonotypes was greater in persistent patients (more than 2,500) than in new patients (more than 900).

The CDR3 is made up of 13 amino acids. V was trimmed by 2 bases and J by 3 bases, leaving 8 bases between them. This same sample was also part of a study on T cells in Graves' hyperthyroidism and ophthalmopathy.

This sample comprised peripheral blood mononuclear cells (PBMCs), obtained at new diagnosis, from a patient treated with antithyroid drugs. The chain is built from TRBV12-3 or TRBV12-4 and TRBJ2-7; D unresolved. This clonotype originated in a woman aged 18-29 years with Graves disease. CDR3 sequence: CASSLWDFYEQYF. The CDR3, as DNA: TGTGCCAGCAGTTTATGGGATTTCTACGAGCAGTACTTC.